These T cell receptor beta chains were read from a single sample in a study of blood T cell repertoires in COVID-19. Clones were sequenced by immunoSEQ multiplex PCR, and TCRdb holds only the in-frame ones, with some missing. The table records about 160,000 clones, roughly 91% of them present only once. Source material: peripheral blood. The source is a man between 18 and 35 years old with acute or convalescent COVID-19. The CDR3 runs from the conserved cysteine through the conserved F or W. Each record gives: clone size, V gene, D gene, J gene, CDR3 protein, CDR3 DNA. The D gene is left open where the match is weak. Part of the rows lack a size; the others show once, few, many or a class for expanded clones.

-	TRBV7-9	-	TRBJ1-4	CASSWGGTNEKLFF	TGTGCCAGCAGCTGGGGAGGGACAAATGAAAAACTGTTTTTT
many	TRBV18	TRBD2	TRBJ2-1	CASSPLTSGNSYNEQFF	TGTGCCAGCTCACCATTGACTAGCGGGAACTCCTACAATGAGCAGTTCTTC
-	TRBV27	-	TRBJ2-7	CASSLRQNYEQYF	TGTGCCAGCAGTCTCCGACAAAACTACGAGCAGTACTTC
-	TRBV7-9	TRBD1	TRBJ1-2	CASSVGQYNRANYGYTF	TGTGCCAGCAGCGTGGGACAGTATAATCGAGCTAACTATGGCTACACCTTC
-	TRBV27	-	TRBJ1-1	CASSLGENTEAFF	TGTGCCAGCAGTTTAGGAGAGAACACTGAAGCTTTCTTT
once	TRBV2	-	TRBJ2-7	CASSLAGWDEQYF	TGTGCCAGCAGTTTGGCGGGATGGGACGAGCAGTACTTC
-	TRBV2	-	TRBJ2-2	CASRDRDTGELFF	TGTGCCAGCAGGGACAGAGACACCGGGGAGCTGTTTTTT
-	TRBV24-1	-	TRBJ2-5	CATSDPSGVQETQYF	TGTGCCACCAGTGATCCCTCAGGGGTCCAAGAGACCCAGTACTTC
-	TRBV2	-	TRBJ1-1	CANMDGRGGTEAFF	TGTGCCAACATGGACGGGAGGGGAGGCACTGAAGCTTTCTTT
-	TRBV19	-	TRBJ2-7	CASSPGNYEQYF	TGTGCCAGTAGTCCAGGGAACTACGAGCAGTACTTC
-	TRBV30	TRBD1	TRBJ2-5	CAWIPTTGGLADPSWETQYF	TGTGCCTGGATACCCACGACAGGGGGCCTAGCGGACCCCTCTTGGGAGACCCAGTACTTC
-	TRBV5-8	-	TRBJ2-1	CASSSTSNEQFF	TGTGCCAGCAGCTCTACTAGCAATGAGCAGTTCTTC
once	TRBV19	TRBD2	TRBJ2-5	CASSVRLAGAQETQYF	TGTGCCAGTAGTGTGAGACTAGCGGGGGCGCAAGAGACCCAGTACTTC
-	TRBV15	TRBD2	TRBJ2-7	CATRYGVGAGEQYF	TGTGCCACCAGGTATGGGGTCGGAGCGGGGGAGCAGTACTTC
-	TRBV2	-	TRBJ1-3	CASSVERDRPRSGNTIYF	TGTGCCAGCAGTGTCGAGAGGGATCGCCCTCGGTCTGGAAACACCATATATTTT
-	TRBV7-8	-	TRBJ2-3	CASSVDILPDTQYF	TGTGCCAGCAGCGTGGACATCCTACCAGATACGCAGTATTTT
-	TRBV9	TRBD1	TRBJ1-3	CASSVDTGQGADTIYF	TGTGCCAGCAGCGTAGACACGGGACAGGGGGCTGACACCATATATTTT
-	TRBV9	-	TRBJ2-1	CASSVEPANNEQFF	TGTGCCAGCAGCGTAGAACCAGCGAACAATGAGCAGTTCTTC
-	TRBV6-1	TRBD1	TRBJ1-2	CASSEGTGGTYGYTF	TGTGCCAGCAGTGAAGGGACAGGGGGCACCTATGGCTACACCTTC
-	TRBV18	TRBD1	TRBJ2-7	CASRQGISYEQYF	TGTGCCAGCAGACAGGGTATCTCCTACGAGCAGTACTTC
-	TRBV24-1	TRBD1	TRBJ1-4	CATTRTGADEKLFF	TGTGCCACCACCAGGACAGGGGCCGATGAAAAACTGTTTTTT
-	TRBV5-1	TRBD2	TRBJ2-7	CASTSTAGGPYEQYF	TGCGCCAGCACCTCAACAGCGGGGGGACCATACGAGCAGTACTTC
-	TRBV14	-	TRBJ2-7	CASSPLPRGEQYF	TGTGCCAGCAGCCCTCTTCCCCGCGGCGAGCAGTACTTC
once	TRBV7-8	TRBD1	TRBJ2-7	CASSLATGLSYEQYF	TGTGCCAGCAGCTTAGCGACAGGGTTATCCTACGAGCAGTACTTC
-	TRBV25-1	-	TRBJ1-1	CASSEQSNTEAFF	TGTGCCAGCAGTGAACAGTCGAACACTGAAGCTTTCTTT
once	TRBV19	-	TRBJ2-2	CASSITGIQGAGELFF	TGTGCCAGTAGTATCACCGGGATCCAAGGCGCCGGGGAGCTGTTTTTT
-	TRBV3-1/TRBV3-2	-	TRBJ1-2	CASSRRQIYGYTF	TGTGCCAGCAGCCGTAGACAGATATATGGCTACACCTTC
-	TRBV6-5	-	TRBJ2-7	CASSYRGTESSYEQYF	TGTGCCAGCAGTTACCGGGGGACAGAGTCCTCCTACGAGCAGTACTTC
once	TRBV24-1	-	TRBJ2-1	CATSEKDRYYNEQFF	TGTGCCACCAGTGAAAAAGACAGGTACTACAATGAGCAGTTCTTC
many	TRBV19	-	TRBJ1-2	CASSIRTLSEVSYGYTF	TGTGCCAGTAGTATCCGGACTCTTTCAGAGGTATCTTATGGCTACACCTTC
-	TRBV19	-	TRBJ1-2	CASRGQGGYTF	TGTGCCAGTAGGGGGCAAGGCGGCTACACCTTC
-	TRBV5-4	TRBD1	TRBJ1-1	CASSFAGQGYTEAFF	TGTGCCAGCAGCTTCGCGGGACAGGGTTACACTGAAGCTTTCTTT
few	TRBV19	-	TRBJ1-1	CASKREMGVDEAFF	TGTGCCAGTAAGCGGGAGATGGGGGTTGATGAAGCTTTCTTT
-	TRBV5-1	TRBD2	TRBJ2-1	CASSLGGTSYNEQFF	TGCGCCAGCAGCTTGGGTGGGACTAGTTACAATGAGCAGTTCTTC
once	TRBV5-1	-	TRBJ2-1	CASSLEPGAVSYNEQFF	TGCGCCAGCAGCTTGGAGCCTGGCGCGGTATCCTACAATGAGCAGTTCTTC
-	TRBV30	-	TRBJ1-5	CAWSVQQNQPQHF	TGTGCCTGGAGTGTACAACAGAATCAGCCCCAGCATTTT
-	TRBV5-1	TRBD1	TRBJ2-7	CASSRDSVVYEQYF	TGCGCCAGCAGCCGGGACAGCGTAGTCTACGAGCAGTACTTC
-	TRBV24-1	TRBD1	TRBJ2-7	CATSDPGTGDYEQYF	TGTGCCACCAGTGACCCGGGGACAGGGGACTACGAGCAGTACTTC
-	TRBV9	-	TRBJ1-4	CASSARMGGSEKLFF	TGTGCCAGCAGCGCCCGTATGGGGGGAAGTGAAAAACTGTTTTTT
-	TRBV5-1	TRBD1	TRBJ1-3	CASRDTTGGSGNTIYF	TGCGCCAGCAGGGATACTACAGGGGGCTCTGGAAACACCATATATTTT
-	TRBV6-5	-	TRBJ1-2	CASSRGQNYGYTF	TGTGCCAGCAGCCGTGGACAGAACTATGGCTACACCTTC
-	TRBV24-1	-	TRBJ2-3	CATSSHLCIMFTQYF	TGTGCCACCAGTAGTCACTTATGCATAATGTTTACGCAGTATTTT
-	TRBV7-2	-	TRBJ1-5	CASSLRGGQPQHF	TGTGCCAGCAGCTTGAGAGGGGGTCAGCCCCAGCATTTT
few	TRBV9	-	TRBJ2-2	CASSVGYERANTGELFF	TGTGCCAGCAGCGTAGGGTACGAGCGGGCGAACACCGGGGAGCTGTTTTTT
-	TRBV27	-	TRBJ1-2	CASSLATGYGYTF	TGTGCCAGCAGTTTAGCCACGGGCTATGGCTACACCTTC
-	TRBV2	-	TRBJ2-3	CASSWGDLSTDTQYF	TGTGCCAGCAGTTGGGGCGACCTCAGTACAGATACGCAGTATTTT
-	TRBV25-1	TRBD1	TRBJ1-5	CASSRTGGSNQPQHF	TGTGCCAGCAGTCGCACAGGGGGTAGCAATCAGCCCCAGCATTTT
few	TRBV15	TRBD2	TRBJ2-1	CATSREQAGESYNEQFF	TGTGCCACCAGCAGGGAACAAGCGGGGGAGTCCTACAATGAGCAGTTCTTC
-	TRBV18	TRBD1	TRBJ2-2	CASSPQGQGTGELFF	TGTGCCAGCTCACCGCAAGGACAGGGTACCGGGGAGCTGTTTTTT
-	TRBV24-1	-	TRBJ1-2	CATQKTGGDRYGYTF	TGTGCCACCCAAAAAACGGGTGGAGATCGATATGGCTACACCTTC
-	TRBV11-3	TRBD2	TRBJ2-1	CASSLGTSGGHEQFF	TGTGCCAGCAGCTTAGGGACTAGCGGGGGACATGAGCAGTTCTTC
-	TRBV6-5	-	TRBJ1-2	CASVDTRRGGYTF	TGTGCCAGCGTGGACACCCGCCGTGGTGGCTACACCTTC
-	TRBV7-8	TRBD1	TRBJ1-2	CASSLEMASLDRINYGYTF	TGTGCCAGCAGCTTAGAGATGGCGAGTCTGGACAGGATTAACTATGGCTACACCTTC
-	TRBV29-1	TRBD1	TRBJ1-2	CSAGQGAGFYGGYTF	TGCAGCGCCGGACAGGGGGCGGGTTTCTATGGCGGCTACACCTTC
-	TRBV19	-	TRBJ2-7	CASSRTHGGLYEQYF	TGTGCCAGTAGTAGAACTCACGGCGGGCTGTACGAGCAGTACTTC
-	TRBV18	-	TRBJ2-2	CASSPQATGELFF	TGTGCCAGCTCACCCCAGGCCACCGGGGAGCTGTTTTTT
-	TRBV6-1	-	TRBJ2-3	CASSEQWYPRGQSYF	TGTGCCAGCAGTGAACAATGGTATCCTCGGGGACAATCGTATTTT
-	TRBV2	TRBD1	TRBJ1-2	CASSRQGADYGYTF	TGTGCCAGCAGTAGACAGGGTGCCGACTATGGCTACACCTTC
-	TRBV2	TRBD2	TRBJ2-7	CASRSLAGVPYEQYF	TGTGCCAGCAGATCCCTAGCGGGGGTTCCCTACGAGCAGTACTTC